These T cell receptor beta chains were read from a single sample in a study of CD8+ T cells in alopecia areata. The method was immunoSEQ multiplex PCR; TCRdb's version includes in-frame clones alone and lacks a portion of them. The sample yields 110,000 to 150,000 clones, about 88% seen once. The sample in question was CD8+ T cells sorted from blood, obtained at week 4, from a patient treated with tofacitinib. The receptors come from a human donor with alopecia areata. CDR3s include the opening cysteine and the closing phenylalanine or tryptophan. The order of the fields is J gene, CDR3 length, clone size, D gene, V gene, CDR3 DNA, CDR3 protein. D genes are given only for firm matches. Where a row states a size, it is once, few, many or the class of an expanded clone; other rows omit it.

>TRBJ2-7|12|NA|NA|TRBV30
TGTGCCTGGAGTGTCGAAAACTACGAGCAGTACTTC
CAWSVENYEQYF
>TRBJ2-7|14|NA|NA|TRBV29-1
TGCAGCGTTGGGATTGGTTCCAGCTCCTACGAGCAGTACTTC
CSVGIGSSSYEQYF
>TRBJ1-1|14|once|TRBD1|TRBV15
TGTGCCACCAGCAGAGACAGGGGGGGCACTGAAGCTTTCTTT
CATSRDRGGTEAFF
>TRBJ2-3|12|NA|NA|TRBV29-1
TGCAGCGGGGACGGCAGCACAGATACGCAGTATTTT
CSGDGSTDTQYF
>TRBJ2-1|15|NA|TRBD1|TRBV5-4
TGTGCCAGCAGTCGAAGGGACAGCTCCTACAATGAGCAGTTCTTC
CASSRRDSSYNEQFF
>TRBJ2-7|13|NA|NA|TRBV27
TGTGCCAGCAGTTTATCCAGTCGCTACGAGCAGTACTTC
CASSLSSRYEQYF
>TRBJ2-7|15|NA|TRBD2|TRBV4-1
TGCGCCAGCAGCCAAGGTCTAGCGGGACCCGCCGAGCAGTACTTC
CASSQGLAGPAEQYF
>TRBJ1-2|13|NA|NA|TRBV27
TGTGCCAGCAGTCTATCCCAAAACTATGGCTACACCTTC
CASSLSQNYGYTF
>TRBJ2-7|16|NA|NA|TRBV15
TGTGCCACCAGCAGAGATCTAACGGGAAATCCCCCCGAGCAGTACTTC
CATSRDLTGNPPEQYF
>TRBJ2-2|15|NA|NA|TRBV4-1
TGCGCCAGCAGCCAACCTACCAGGGGCGACGGGGAGCTGTTTTTT
CASSQPTRGDGELFF
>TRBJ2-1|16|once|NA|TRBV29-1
TGCAGCGTTGATGGGACTTCCACTCCTCCCTACAATGAGCAGTTCTTC
CSVDGTSTPPYNEQFF
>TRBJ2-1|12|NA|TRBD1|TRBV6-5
TGTGCCAGCAGTTACGGGACAGCGAGGCAGTTCTTC
CASSYGTARQFF
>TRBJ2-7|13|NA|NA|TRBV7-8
TGTGCCAGCAGCCGCGGAACCTACTACGAGCAGTACTTC
CASSRGTYYEQYF
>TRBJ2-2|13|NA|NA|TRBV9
TGTGCCAGCAGCGTAGGGGTCACCGGGGAGCTGTTTTTT
CASSVGVTGELFF
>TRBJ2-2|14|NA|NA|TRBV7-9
TGTGCCAGCACAACGACTAGTTCAGCCGGGGAGCTGTTTTTT
CASTTTSSAGELFF
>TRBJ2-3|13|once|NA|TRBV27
TGTGCCAGCAGTTTACTCGGGGCAAATACGCAGTATTTT
CASSLLGANTQYF
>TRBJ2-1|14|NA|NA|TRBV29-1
TGCAGCGTTGAAGTAGGGGTAAACTACAATGAGCAGTTCTTC
CSVEVGVNYNEQFF
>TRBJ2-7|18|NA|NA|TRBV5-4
TGTGCCAGCAGCTTGTTTCCACGCCGGGACCCGATCGGCTACGAGCAGTACTTC
CASSLFPRRDPIGYEQYF
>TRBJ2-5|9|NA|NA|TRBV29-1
TGCAGCGTTAAGAAGACCCAGTACTTC
CSVKKTQYF
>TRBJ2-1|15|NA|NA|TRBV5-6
TGTGCCAGCAGCTTATGGGCTAGCGACTACAATGAGCAGTTCTTC
CASSLWASDYNEQFF
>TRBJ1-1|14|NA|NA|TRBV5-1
TGCGCCAGCAGCTTCACAGACATGAACACTGAAGCTTTCTTT
CASSFTDMNTEAFF
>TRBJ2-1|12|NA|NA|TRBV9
TGTGCCAGCAGCGGGATGGGAAATGAGCAGTTCTTC
CASSGMGNEQFF
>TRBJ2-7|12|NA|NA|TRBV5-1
TGCGCCAGCAGCTTGGAGGTGGACGAGCAGTACTTC
CASSLEVDEQYF
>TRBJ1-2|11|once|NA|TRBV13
TGTGCCAGCAGCTTACTGAATGGCTACACCTTC
CASSLLNGYTF
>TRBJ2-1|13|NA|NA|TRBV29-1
TGCAGCGTTGACATAGGCATCTACAATGAGCAGTTCTTC
CSVDIGIYNEQFF
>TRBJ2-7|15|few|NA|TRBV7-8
TGTGCCAGCAGCTTCCGAGAAGGGATCTCCTACGAGCAGTACTTC
CASSFREGISYEQYF
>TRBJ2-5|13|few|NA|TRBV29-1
TGCAGCGTTGAGGGCAGGGGAGGAGAGACCCAGTACTTC
CSVEGRGGETQYF
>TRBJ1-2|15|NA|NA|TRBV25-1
TGTGCCAGCAGTGAATTCGAGGGGATCTCATATGGCTACACCTTC
CASSEFEGISYGYTF
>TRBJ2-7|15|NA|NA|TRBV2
TGTGCCAGCAGTGCCGGCCGGCGGACACCCTACGAGCAGTACTTC
CASSAGRRTPYEQYF
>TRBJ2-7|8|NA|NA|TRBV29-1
TGCAGCGTTGAACTCACCCATTTC
CSVELTHF
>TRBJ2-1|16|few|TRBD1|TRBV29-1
TGCAGCGTTGAAGATCGAGGGGACAGACTTCGCAATGAGCAGTTCTTC
CSVEDRGDRLRNEQFF
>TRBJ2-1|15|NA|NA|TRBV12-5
TGTGCTAGTGGACTTCCAGGGGGACTCCACAATGAGCAGTTCTTC
CASGLPGGLHNEQFF
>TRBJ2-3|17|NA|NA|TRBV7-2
TGTGCCAGCAGCTTAGGATTCGGAGGCGTAAGCACAGATACGCAGTATTTT
CASSLGFGGVSTDTQYF
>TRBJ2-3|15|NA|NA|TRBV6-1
TGTGCCAGCAGTGACCCAGGACGGAGCACAGATACGCAGTATTTT
CASSDPGRSTDTQYF
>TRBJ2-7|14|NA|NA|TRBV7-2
TGTGCCAGCAGCTTAGTTGGCCTGACGGAGGAGCAGTACTTC
CASSLVGLTEEQYF
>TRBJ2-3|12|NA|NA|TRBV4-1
TGCGCCAGCAGCTATCGGACAGATACGCAGTATTTT
CASSYRTDTQYF
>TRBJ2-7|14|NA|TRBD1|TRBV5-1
TGCGCCAGCACCCCCTGGACAGGCGACTACGAGCAGTACTTC
CASTPWTGDYEQYF
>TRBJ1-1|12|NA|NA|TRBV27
TGTGCCAGCAGGTCGCTTGGTCCCGAGGCTTTCTTT
CASRSLGPEAFF
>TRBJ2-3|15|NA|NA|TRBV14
TGTGCCAGCAGCCAAGTACGGACCAGCACAGATACGCAGTATTTT
CASSQVRTSTDTQYF
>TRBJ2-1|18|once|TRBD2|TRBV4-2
TGTGCCAGCAGTTTAAGGGTGGGGACTAGCGGGAGTAGCTATGAGCAGTTCTTC
CASSLRVGTSGSSYEQFF